This TCR beta chain appears in the sequencing data of a study of blood T cell repertoires in COVID-19. At the level of the study: COVID-19 samples from acute and convalescent phases originated in the United States, Italy and Spain. In each case, the material was cDNA or gDNA derived from T cells, B-cell-depleted T cells, or PBMCs.

Original analysis: Estimation of nucleated cell counts was performed using reference gene primer amplification. Only in-frame clones appear in the TCRdb table, and some are missing; sequencing was by immunoSEQ multiplex PCR. The DNA gave D and trimming, while V, J and clone size come from that table. The sample has hundreds of thousands of clones; 65% to 85% are singletons. Germline V gene sequence: CDR1 MNHEY, CDR2 SVGAGI. Losses at the gene ends were 6 bases for V and 2 bases for J; bases not matched to a gene: 4. The CDR3 is 15 residues long. The gene calls are TRBV6-5 and TRBJ2-2; 9 nucleotides match TRBD2. Sequenced input: peripheral blood. This TCR derives from an elderly man with acute or convalescent COVID-19. CDR3 loop: CASRRAGGNTGELFF. The CDR3 coding sequence is TGTGCCAGCAGAAGAGCGGGGGGAAACACCGGGGAGCTGTTTTTT.